The 24 T cell receptor beta chains below were found in one sample sequenced in a study of stem cell transplantation in POMP-related autoinflammatory disease. TCRdb keeps only in-frame clones here, not all; method: immunoSEQ multiplex PCR. This sample has about 6,900 clones, with over 80% found just once. Sequenced material: a CXCR5-defined cell subset from PBMCs. These receptors were collected from a human donor in good health.

V and J are TRBV28 and TRBJ2-7, with a weak D call TRBD1 (6 bases). The V end lost 3 bases, the J end lost 7 bases, and 13 bases lay between the germline ends. The CDR3 has 13 amino acids. CDR1 and CDR2 from the germline V gene are MDHEN and SYDVKM. In DNA form, the CDR3 reads TGTGCCAGCAGTTTGGCGGCAGGGGTTGAGCAGTACTTC. Amino acids: CASSLAAGVEQYF.

The rearrangement uses TRBV4-3 and TRBJ2-7; 11 nucleotides match TRBD1. Trimming took 4 bases from V and 5 from J; bases not matched to a gene: 1. The CDR3 has 13 amino acids. Germline V lookup: CDR1 LGHNA, CDR2 YSLEER. The CDR3 loop is CASSRTGGNEQYF. CDR3 nucleotide sequence: TGCGCCAGCAGCCGGACAGGGGGCAACGAGCAGTACTTC.

The chain employs TRBV4-1 and TRBJ2-7, with 8 positions matching TRBD1. The germline gives CDR1 MGHRA, CDR2 YSYEKL. Trimming at V came to 0 bases and at J to 3 bases, leaving 1 base not matched to a gene. The CDR3 contains 14 residues. CDR3 residues: CASSQDRGLYEQYF. The DNA of the CDR3 is TGCGCCAGCAGCCAAGACAGGGGGCTCTACGAGCAGTACTTC.

The chain couples TRBV12-5 to TRBJ2-6; D gene uncertain. The CDR3 loop spans 13 amino acids. Germline CDR1 reads LGHNT; CDR2 reads FRNRAP. V shed 7 bases and J shed 0 bases, with 4 bases lying between them. This chain's CDR3 is CASAFSGANVLTF. CDR3 DNA: TGTGCTAGTGCCTTCTCTGGGGCCAACGTCCTGACTTTC.

The chain has TRBV4-2 and TRBJ2-1, with D perhaps TRBD1 (6 bases). V shed 4 bases and J shed 6 bases, with 16 bases lying between them. Germline-derived CDR1 and CDR2 are LGHNA and YNFKEQ. This CDR3 has 15 amino acids. The CDR3: CASSPGHLLANEQFF. The DNA for the CDR3 is TGTGCCAGCAGCCCGGGACACCTGTTGGCCAATGAGCAGTTCTTC.

The chain recombines TRBV28 with TRBJ1-1, with 8 nucleotides matching TRBD1. CDR1 MDHEN and CDR2 SYDVKM come from the germline V gene. This CDR3 has 16 amino acids. J gave up 6 bases and V 6 bases, and 15 bases lay outside the gene matches. CDR3 bases: TGTGCCAGCAGCCGAGTGATCCGGACAGGGCTTCCTGAAGCTTTCTTT. Translation: CASSRVIRTGLPEAFF.

A note on this clone: Sequence at one end of the junction differs from germline and may be a read error. This chain connects TRBV7-2 to TRBJ1-1, with D unclear. Germline CDR1 SGHTA, CDR2 FQGNSA. The CDR3 extends over 11 amino acids. The CDR3 spells CASSLEPPVVF. The CDR3 DNA reads TGTGCCAGCAGCTTAGAACCTCCAGTAGTCTTT.

The V and J genes are TRBV9 and TRBJ2-3, with a tentative D call TRBD2 (6 bases). Germline CDR1 reads SGDLS; CDR2 reads YYNGEE. This CDR3 has 15 residues. V dropped 2 bases and J dropped 0 bases, with 10 bases sitting between them. This chain's CDR3 is CASSVLEGSTDTQYF. The CDR3 DNA follows: TGTGCCAGCAGCGTCTTGGAGGGAAGCACAGATACGCAGTATTTT. Drawing the rest from reference TRBV9 and TRBJ2-3, the complete variable domain is DSGVTQTPKHLITATGQRVTLRCSPRSGDLSVYWYQQSLDQGLQFLIQYYNGEERAKGNILERFSAQQFPDLHSELNLSSLELGDSALYFCASSVLEGSTDTQYFGPGTRLTVL.

This clone was seen a few times. J is TRBJ1-2 and V is TRBV4-1, with 9 bases aligning to TRBD1. Trimming removed 4 bases from V and 4 bases from J; junction bases left unmatched: 13. Per the germline V gene, CDR1 is MGHRA and CDR2 is YSYEKL. This CDR3 is built from 17 residues. The DNA of the CDR3 is TGCGCCAGCAGCCTGACGTCCGGGACAGGGAACATCTATGGCTACACCTTC. Protein sequence: CASSLTSGTGNIYGYTF.

This chain uses TRBV6-6 with TRBJ2-7, with D perhaps matching TRBD2 (6 bases). Germline CDR1 MNHNY, CDR2 SVGAGI (reference sequence). The ends were cut back, 9 bases at V and 0 bases at J, with 15 bases in the middle. This CDR3 is 14 amino acids long. This CDR3 reads CASGASASSYEQYF. CDR3 sequence (DNA): TGTGCCAGTGGTGCTAGCGCGAGCTCCTACGAGCAGTACTTC.

This clone was picked up one time. The V call is TRBV18, the J call TRBJ1-1; D is uncertain. Germline V gives CDR1 KGHSH, CDR2 LQKENI. V lost 3 bases to trimming and J lost 1 base, with 12 bases between them. The length of the CDR3 is 15 residues. In DNA form, the CDR3 reads TGTGCCAGCTCACCCTTAGTAGTAAAGAACACTGAAGCTTTCTTT. Its protein is CASSPLVVKNTEAFF.

V gene TRBV21-1 combines with J gene TRBJ1-1. TRBV21-1 is given as a pseudogene. This CDR3 contains 15 residues. CDR3 protein: CASQEGGDQNTEAFF. The CDR3 coding sequence is TGTGCCAGCCAGGAGGGCGGGGACCAGAACACTGAAGCTTTCTTT.

The chain joins TRBV4-1 to TRBJ2-7; the D gene is possibly TRBD2 (6 bases). The CDR3 has 16 amino acids. V lost 0 bases and J lost 5, with 17 bases in between. The V gene's germline CDR1 is MGHRA and CDR2 YSYEKL. The CDR3 bases are TGCGCCAGCAGCCAAGAAACCCCCCCGGCTAGCGACGAGCAGTACTTC. The encoded protein is CASSQETPPASDEQYF.

The chain uses TRBV5-1 and TRBJ2-1; 10 bases line up with TRBD2. The CDR3 sequence is 16 residues long. Trimming cost V 0 bases and J 3 bases; bases outside gene matches: 3. Germline V gene sequence: CDR1 SGHRS, CDR2 YFSETQ. CDR3 loop: CASSLGAGGLYNEQFF. The CDR3, as DNA: TGCGCCAGCAGCTTGGGAGCGGGGGGGCTCTACAATGAGCAGTTCTTC. Full variable domain (remainder filled in from reference TRBV5-1 and TRBJ2-1): KAGVTQTPRYLIKTRGQQVTLSCSPISGHRSVSWYQQTPGQGLQFLFEYFSETQRNKGNFPGRFSGRQFSNSRSEMNVSTLELGDSALYLCASSLGAGGLYNEQFFGPGTRLTVL.

The rearrangement links TRBV14 to TRBJ2-3, with a possible D match to TRBD1 (5 bases). The V end lost 2 bases, the J end lost 6 bases, and 12 bases lay between the germline ends. This CDR3 spans 14 amino acids. From germline, CDR1 is SGHDN and CDR2 FVKESK. The CDR3 is CASSQFTAGDTQYF. The CDR3 bases are TGTGCCAGCAGCCAATTTACAGCAGGGGATACGCAGTATTTT.

This rearrangement joins TRBV28 to TRBJ2-1, with 15 bases that match TRBD2. CDR3 size: 18 residues. Germline assignment: CDR1 MDHEN and CDR2 SYDVKM. V lost 6 bases, J lost 8 bases, and 14 bases stayed unmatched. Written as DNA, the CDR3 is TGTGCCAGCAGACCGGGACTAGCGGGGGGCCACTCTAGGGATGAGCAGTTCTTC. It codes for CASRPGLAGGHSRDEQFF. Using reference TRBV28 and TRBJ2-1 for the parts outside the CDR3, the full variable domain is DVKVTQSSRYLVKRTGEKVFLECVQDMDHENMFWYRQDPGLGLRLIYFSYDVKMKEKGDIPEGYSVSREKKERFSLILESASTNQTSMYLCASRPGLAGGHSRDEQFFGPGTRLTVL.

The rearrangement uses TRBV5-1 and TRBJ2-4; a weak D match, TRBD2 (6 bases). The CDR3 extends over 18 amino acids. The germline CDR1 and CDR2 sequences are SGHRS and YFSETQ. Trimming removed 8 bases from V and 1 base from J, with 25 bases in between. The CDR3 protein is CASQRGGRAGRAKNIQYF. CDR3 bases: TGCGCCAGTCAAAGAGGTGGCAGGGCGGGAAGGGCCAAAAACATTCAGTACTTC.

The gene calls are TRBV4-1 and TRBJ1-6; D ambiguous. CDR1 is MGHRA and CDR2 is YSYEKL in the germline V gene. The germline V and J ends were trimmed by 1 base and 8 bases, with 12 bases remaining between them. This CDR3 spans 15 amino acids. The CDR3 region is CASSQVIYSDSPLHF. In DNA form, the CDR3 reads TGCGCCAGCAGCCAAGTTATCTACAGTGATTCACCCCTCCACTTT.

The genes are TRBV5-4 and TRBJ1-2, with 7 positions matching TRBD1. V shed 6 bases and J 8 bases; nucleotides not matched to a gene: 16. Germline V lookup: CDR1 SGHNT, CDR2 YYREEE (reference sequence). This CDR3 contains 15 residues. CDR3 sequence: CASNLYLQGSLGYTF. Here the CDR3 DNA reads TGTGCCAGCAACCTATACTTACAGGGGTCTCTCGGCTACACCTTC.

CDR3 bases: TGTGCCAGTAGTATAGTCGGTCAGCCCCAGCATTTT. It translates to CASSIVGQPQHF. The gene calls are TRBV19 and TRBJ1-5; no clear D. The CDR3 runs to 12 residues. The germline V and J ends were trimmed by 1 base and 6 bases, with 4 bases remaining between them. Germline V gene lookup returns CDR1 LNHDA and CDR2 SQIVND (reference sequence).

Here the CDR3 DNA reads TGTGCCAGCTCACCCACCGGGGGGGCGTCCTACGAGCAGTACTTC. Translating gives CASSPTGGASYEQYF. The rearrangement links TRBV18 to TRBJ2-7, with TRBD2 matching 8 bases. Germline trimming cut 3 bases from V and 1 base from J; bases unmatched to any gene: 5. The CDR3 is made up of 15 amino acids. Germline CDR1 reads KGHSH; CDR2 reads LQKENI.

The table lists this clone with a few counts. The rearrangement joins TRBV27 to TRBJ1-6, with TRBD1 as a possible D gene (6 bases). This CDR3 is 16 amino acids long. The ends were cut back, 0 bases at V and 9 bases at J, with 15 bases in the middle. The germline V gene encodes CDR1 MNHEY and CDR2 SMNVEV (reference sequence). CDR3 sequence: CASSLSSARGRSPLHF. The DNA for the CDR3 is TGTGCCAGCAGTTTATCCTCCGCACGGGGGCGTTCACCCCTCCACTTT.

A note on this clone: One end of the junction varies from germline; a read error may be responsible. The chain employs TRBV5-4 and TRBJ1-2; 7 bases map to TRBD1. This CDR3 has 14 residues. From germline, CDR1 is SGHNT and CDR2 YYREEE (reference sequence). The CDR3 DNA follows: TGTGCCAGCAGCCCACCAAAATCCACAGGGGTTGAAGACTTC. Protein sequence: CASSPPKSTGVEDF.

The gene calls are TRBV5-5 and TRBJ1-4, with TRBD1 as a possible D gene (6 bases). Trimming removed 4 bases at V and 4 bases at J, with 11 bases between. This CDR3 has 14 amino acids. Germline CDR1 is SGHKS and CDR2 is YYEKEE (reference sequence). The CDR3 is CASSSGQLNEKLFF. In DNA form, the CDR3 reads TGTGCCAGCAGCAGCGGACAGCTTAATGAAAAACTGTTTTTT.